The entry that follows covers one T cell receptor (beta chain) sequence. These data originate in a study of blood T cell repertoires in COVID-19. About the study: The samples span acute and convalescent COVID-19 from the United States, Italy and Spain. Sample material is recorded as cDNA or gDNA derived from T cells, B-cell-depleted T cells, or PBMCs.

Sequencing used immunoSEQ multiplex PCR; TCRdb keeps in-frame clones, though not all of them. This table holds under 250,000 clones, about 86% found once. The CDR3 is 13 amino acids. Germline CDR1 reads SGHTA; CDR2 reads FQGTGA. Trimming removed 5 bases from V and 5 bases from J, with 12 bases in between. The genes are TRBV7-3 and TRBJ1-1, with TRBD1 as a possible D gene (6 bases). Sequenced input: peripheral blood. The sequence derives from a woman aged 45-59 years with acute or convalescent COVID-19. In nucleotides, the CDR3 is TGTGCCAGCAGCCCCGGACAGTTTACTGAAGCTTTCTTT. Protein: CASSPGQFTEAFF.